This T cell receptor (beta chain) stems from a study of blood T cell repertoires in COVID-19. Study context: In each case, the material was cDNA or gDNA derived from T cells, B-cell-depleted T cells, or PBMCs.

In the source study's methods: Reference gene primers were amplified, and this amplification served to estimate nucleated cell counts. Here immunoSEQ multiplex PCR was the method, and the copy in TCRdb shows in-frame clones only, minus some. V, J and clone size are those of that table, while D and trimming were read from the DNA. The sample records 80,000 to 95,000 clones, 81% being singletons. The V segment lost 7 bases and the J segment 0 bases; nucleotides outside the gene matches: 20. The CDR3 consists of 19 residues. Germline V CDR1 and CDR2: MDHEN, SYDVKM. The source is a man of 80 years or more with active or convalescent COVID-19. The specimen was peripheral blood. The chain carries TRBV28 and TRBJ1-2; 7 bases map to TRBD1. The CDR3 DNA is TGTGCCAGCAAGAGGGGGCAGGGAATCGCCCAGTACTCTAACTATGGCTACACCTTC. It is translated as CASKRGQGIAQYSNYGYTF.